This TCR beta chain is drawn from a study of cytomegalovirus exposure and HLA in healthy donors. 60 Vbeta and 13 Jbeta primers were used in PCR. The method was immunoSEQ multiplex PCR; TCRdb's version includes in-frame clones alone and lacks a portion of them. Altogether under 150,000 clones are present, about 76% being singletons, with the ten largest covering under 5%. Donors in the study were healthy people who gave bone marrow. The sequence was collected from a woman between 25 and 40 years old in good health and CMV-seronegative. The sample was PBMCs.

The CDR3 region is CASSLSQGAGTGELFF. The CDR3 DNA sequence: TGTGCCAGCAGCTTATCACAGGGGGCAGGCACCGGGGAGCTGTTTTTT. This rearrangement joins TRBV7-2 to TRBJ2-2; 9 bases match TRBD1. The germline gives CDR1 SGHTA, CDR2 FQGNSA. V was pared by 2 bases and J by 4 bases, with 5 bases of the junction left unmatched. This CDR3 comprises 16 residues.